Listed here are 23 T cell receptor beta chains from one sample, sequenced in a study of cytomegalovirus exposure and HLA in healthy donors. Primers included in the PCR were 60 Vbeta and 13 Jbeta primers. Clones were sequenced by immunoSEQ multiplex PCR, and TCRdb holds only the in-frame ones, with some missing. Among approximately 81,000 clones listed, about 68% were seen once. What was sequenced was PBMCs. Every receptor here comes from a middle-aged man in good health and CMV-seropositive.

CDR3 amino acids: CASSFGTTYGYTF. For the CDR3, the DNA is TGTGCCAGCAGCTTTGGGACAACCTATGGCTACACCTTC. The chain joins TRBV5-6 to TRBJ1-2; TRBD1 is a possible D gene (6 bases). Trimming pared 2 bases from V and 4 bases from J, leaving 9 bases between. The CDR3 is 13 amino acids. The germline V gene encodes CDR1 SGHDT and CDR2 YYEEEE.

This sequence joins TRBV28 and TRBJ2-5, with 10 bases aligning to TRBD1. Germline CDR1 and CDR2: MDHEN and SYDVKM. Trimming took 10 bases from V and 8 from J; bases not matched to a gene: 16. The CDR3 loop spans 15 amino acids. The DNA of the CDR3 is TGTGCCACTACACTCCAATCGGACAGGGGGGAAACCCAGTACTTC. Translating it yields CATTLQSDRGETQYF.

This clone was observed once. J is TRBJ2-5 and V is TRBV5-1, with 11 positions matching TRBD2. The germline V gene encodes CDR1 SGHRS and CDR2 YFSETQ. Germline trimming cut 7 bases from V and 0 bases from J; bases unmatched to any gene: 5. CDR3 size: 15 residues. The chain's CDR3 is CASGWTSGYQETQYF. The CDR3 region has the DNA TGCGCCAGCGGTTGGACTAGCGGGTACCAAGAGACCCAGTACTTC.

The chain links TRBV2 to TRBJ1-2; 10 bases fit TRBD1. V shed 5 bases and J 2 bases; nucleotides not matched to a gene: 2. The germline V gene encodes CDR1 SNHLY and CDR2 FYNNEI. The CDR3 consists of 14 residues. CDR3 sequence (DNA): TGTGCCAGCAGTCGGGACAGGGGCAACTATGGCTACACCTTC. Protein sequence: CASSRDRGNYGYTF.

CDR3 in amino acids: CASNIQGAVANEKLFF. For the CDR3, the DNA is TGTGCCAGCAACATACAGGGGGCTGTGGCTAATGAAAAACTGTTTTTT. This rearrangement joins TRBV2 to TRBJ1-4; 9 nucleotides agree with TRBD1. Per germline, CDR1 SNHLY and CDR2 FYNNEI. This CDR3 has 16 residues. The V segment lost 7 bases and the J segment 3 bases; nucleotides outside the gene matches: 9.

This clone came up once. The J gene is TRBJ1-1, the V gene TRBV27, with 12 nucleotides matching TRBD1. This CDR3 has 15 amino acids. From germline, CDR1 is MNHEY and CDR2 SMNVEV (reference sequence). V lost 5 bases, J lost 9 bases, and 10 bases stayed unmatched. The CDR3 nucleotides read TGTGCCAGCAGTCCCCCGGGACAGGGGGCTCTCAAAGCTTTCTTT. Translated, it gives CASSPPGQGALKAFF.

This sequence joins TRBV27 and TRBJ1-2; no firm D call. This CDR3 region has 16 residues. The ends were cut back, 3 bases at V and 0 bases at J, with 14 bases in the middle. Per the germline V gene, CDR1 is MNHEY and CDR2 is SMNVEV (reference sequence). For the CDR3, the DNA is TGTGCCAGCAGTTTCTCCAGAGGTTCGTCTAACTATGGCTACACCTTC. This encodes CASSFSRGSSNYGYTF.

The rearrangement uses TRBV7-2 and TRBJ1-4, with 9 bases that match TRBD1. The CDR3 extends over 19 amino acids. V trimming: 0 bases; J trimming: 3 bases; junction bases outside the gene matches: 11. Germline CDR1 SGHTA, CDR2 FQGNSA. The CDR3 protein is CASSLAVTQGAGANEKLFF. CDR3 sequence (DNA): TGTGCCAGCAGCTTAGCCGTCACACAGGGGGCTGGGGCTAATGAAAAACTGTTTTTT.

The V and J genes are TRBV2 and TRBJ1-1; 7 bases match TRBD1. Germline CDR1 SNHLY, CDR2 FYNNEI. The CDR3 is 14 residues long. V lost 9 bases and J lost 1; bases outside the gene matches: 8. CDR3 DNA: TGTGCCAGGACGAGGGGGCCCACGAACACTGAAGCTTTCTTT. Translated, it gives CARTRGPTNTEAFF.

The V and J genes are TRBV11-3 and TRBJ2-1; TRBD1 aligns across 9 bases. The CDR3 runs 15 residues. With V trimmed by 3 bases and J by 4 bases, 4 bases remained unmatched. Looked up from germline, CDR1 is SGHNT and CDR2 is YENEEA. Here the CDR3 reads CASSLLQGAYNEQFF. The CDR3 nucleotides are TGTGCCAGCAGCTTGCTACAGGGGGCGTACAATGAGCAGTTCTTC.

This clone came up a few times. The chain combines TRBV4-3 with TRBJ2-2, with a possible D match to TRBD2 (7 bases). CDR1 and CDR2 from the germline V gene are LGHNA and YSLEER. Trimming took off 4 bases at V and 4 bases at J, with 13 bases between the two ends. The CDR3 is 15 residues long. The CDR3 DNA sequence: TGCGCCAGCAGCCGGGGGGGCGCTTCCACCGGGGAGCTGTTTTTT. Its protein product is CASSRGGASTGELFF.

The chain combines TRBV27 with TRBJ2-1; a possible D gene is TRBD1 (6 bases). The CDR3 totals 18 residues. The germline gives CDR1 MNHEY, CDR2 SMNVEV (reference sequence). The V gene lost 8 bases and the J gene lost 2 bases, with 25 bases spanning the gap. DNA for the CDR3: TGTGCCAGCCCCCTTGGGGACACGCGCCCGACGACCTACAATGAGCAGTTCTTC. Translating gives CASPLGDTRPTTYNEQFF.

The CDR3 is CASSARQDSPTYF. DNA for the CDR3: TGTGCCAGCAGCGCAAGACAGGACAGCCCTACATACTTC. V is TRBV7-2 and J is TRBJ2-7, with D perhaps matching TRBD1 (6 bases). The CDR3 runs 13 residues. Looked up from germline, CDR1 is SGHTA and CDR2 is FQGNSA. V was trimmed by 5 bases and J by 13 bases, leaving 21 bases between them.

The chain uses TRBV5-1 and TRBJ2-7, with 11 nucleotides matching TRBD1. This CDR3 spans 15 amino acids. Germline values: CDR1 SGHRS, CDR2 YFSETQ. J lost 2 bases, V lost 4 bases, and 5 bases had no gene match. Written as DNA, the CDR3 is TGCGCCAGCAGCCCACCGGGACAGGGGGCCTACGAGCAGTACTTC. It encodes CASSPPGQGAYEQYF.

This chain connects TRBV5-1 to TRBJ2-5; a possible D gene is TRBD2 (5 bases). V was shortened by 0 bases and J by 1 base, with 10 bases between the two germline ends. This CDR3 contains 15 residues. Germline CDR1 and CDR2: SGHRS and YFSETQ. This CDR3 is CASSLAGGGQETQYF. The CDR3 DNA sequence: TGCGCCAGCAGCTTGGCCGGAGGCGGCCAAGAGACCCAGTACTTC.

This chain connects TRBV28 to TRBJ2-5; 10 bases line up with TRBD2. Germline V CDR1 and CDR2: MDHEN, SYDVKM. The CDR3 runs to 17 residues. Germline trimming cut 5 bases from V and 2 bases from J; bases unmatched to any gene: 11. CDR3 sequence reads: CASSPSFLAGAQETQYF. In nucleotides, the CDR3 is TGTGCCAGCAGTCCCTCTTTTCTAGCGGGGGCTCAAGAGACCCAGTACTTC. Supplemented by reference TRBV28 and TRBJ2-5, the full variable domain reads DVKVTQSSRYLVKRTGEKVFLECVQDMDHENMFWYRQDPGLGLRLIYFSYDVKMKEKGDIPEGYSVSREKKERFSLILESASTNQTSMYLCASSPSFLAGAQETQYFGPGTRLLVL.

This clone was detected only once. The chain links TRBV28 to TRBJ1-1; D might be TRBD1 (5 bases). Germline values: CDR1 MDHEN, CDR2 SYDVKM. This CDR3 spans 18 amino acids. V lost 3 bases to trimming and J lost 2 bases, with 22 bases between them. Here the CDR3 reads CASSFLGIREWSNTEAFF. The CDR3 DNA reads as TGTGCCAGCAGTTTTTTGGGTATCAGGGAATGGTCAAACACTGAAGCTTTCTTT. The full variable domain, completed using reference TRBV28 and TRBJ1-1, is DVKVTQSSRYLVKRTGEKVFLECVQDMDHENMFWYRQDPGLGLRLIYFSYDVKMKEKGDIPEGYSVSREKKERFSLILESASTNQTSMYLCASSFLGIREWSNTEAFFGQGTRLTVV.

V is TRBV4-1 and J is TRBJ2-3; D perhaps matches TRBD1 (5 bases). Germline V gene data show CDR1 as MGHRA and CDR2 as YSYEKL. CDR3 size: 15 residues. V lost 1 base and J lost 7, with 15 bases in between. CDR3 sequence: CASSQVWPGQNTQYF. The CDR3 DNA sequence: TGCGCCAGCAGCCAAGTGTGGCCAGGGCAAAATACGCAGTATTTT.

This sequence joins TRBV5-4 and TRBJ2-7, with 9 bases aligning to TRBD2. Germline V gives CDR1 SGHNT, CDR2 YYREEE (reference sequence). The V gene end was trimmed by 0 bases and the J gene end by 3 bases; junction bases not matched to a gene: 1. The CDR3 has 14 residues. CDR3 in amino acids: CASSLELAGYEQYF. For the CDR3, the DNA is TGTGCCAGCAGCTTGGAACTAGCGGGCTACGAGCAGTACTTC.

This chain joins TRBV9 and TRBJ1-1; TRBD1 agrees at 8 bases. The V gene's germline CDR1 is SGDLS and CDR2 YYNGEE. The CDR3 length is 15 residues. The junction had 11 bases not matched to a gene; V was cut back by 2 bases and J by 8 bases. The CDR3: CASSVGTGGGEEAFF. For the CDR3, the DNA is TGTGCCAGCAGCGTCGGAACAGGGGGTGGTGAAGAAGCTTTCTTT. The full variable domain, with the rest looked up from reference TRBV9 and TRBJ1-1, is DSGVTQTPKHLITATGQRVTLRCSPRSGDLSVYWYQQSLDQGLQFLIQYYNGEERAKGNILERFSAQQFPDLHSELNLSSLELGDSALYFCASSVGTGGGEEAFFGQGTRLTVV.

This clone has only one observation. CDR3: CASSLVGVRGGYPETQYF. The CDR3 nucleotides read TGTGCCAGCAGCTTAGTAGGCGTACGGGGGGGCTACCCAGAGACCCAGTACTTC. V and J are TRBV7-2 and TRBJ2-5; the match to TRBD2 covers 8 bases. V was pared by 1 base and J by 4 bases, with 14 bases of the junction left unmatched. In germline, CDR1 is SGHTA, CDR2 FQGNSA. The CDR3 has 18 residues.

The chain employs TRBV10-3 and TRBJ2-2; TRBD2 agrees at 12 bases. The ends lost 6 bases at V and 6 bases at J; junction bases unmatched: 5. The CDR3 totals 15 residues. Germline V gene sequence: CDR1 ENHRY, CDR2 SYGVKD. This chain's CDR3 is CAISRLAGVAGELFF. DNA for the CDR3: TGTGCCATCAGCCGACTAGCGGGAGTTGCCGGGGAGCTGTTTTTT.

With respect to this clone: Other DNA sequences within the sample encode an identical CDR3. The chain links TRBV18 to TRBJ2-7; D not resolved. Germline loops: CDR1 KGHSH, CDR2 LQKENI. This CDR3 contains 13 residues. Trimming shortened V by 3 bases and J by 1 base, and 7 bases separated the two germline ends. The CDR3 bases are TGTGCCAGCTCACCTGGCGGATCCTACGAGCAGTACTTC. Protein product: CASSPGGSYEQYF.